This TCR beta chain was captured in a study of T-cell reconstitution after alpha-beta-depleted transplantation in children. Worth noting for this clonotype: Its specificity is not known.

Preparing the TCRbeta library involved the use of unique molecular identifiers. TCRdb independently ran MiXCR on the PCR reads; one entry per CDR3 protein. This table holds 450,000 to 700,000 distinct CDR3 sequences, approximately 30% found once. This CDR3 region has 16 residues. CDR1 and CDR2 (germline): LGHDT, YNNKEL (reference sequence). V was clipped by 1 base and J by 11 bases; unmatched bases: 8. Notes on the study in general: High day-60 TCRbeta diversity in some patients came from surviving recipient T cells and thymic progenitors. A year post-transplant, T-cell counts and diversity derived mostly from newly produced T cells. Two months or so post-transplant, alpha-beta T cells reportedly derived from several hundred expanded graft clones.

The sample was PBMCs, taken before TCRalphabeta/CD19-depleted stem cell transplant. The sequence was obtained from a boy younger than two with Wiskott-Aldrich syndrome, due to receive a stem cell transplant. This chain joins TRBV3-1 and TRBJ2-1; TRBD2 matches at 13 bases. CDR3 region: CASSQAGGLAGSKQFF. The CDR3 region has the DNA TGTGCCAGCAGCCAAGCGGGGGGACTAGCGGGGTCCAAGCAGTTCTTC.